The next 14 T cell receptor beta chains were all read from a single sample in a study of vaccination effects on CD4 cells after COVID-19. These TCRs are of unknown antigen specificity. Sequenced by immunoSEQ multiplex PCR; TCRdb stores in-frame clones only, minus some. Of 30,000 to 45,000 clones listed, roughly 70% are singletons. Viral peptide pools were used in the ViraFEST assay to expand antigen-specific CD4+ T cells, and sequencing came afterward. After roughly ten days in culture, the CD4+ T cells were isolated. Vaccine recipients, nucleocapsid antibody negative, had no prior SARS-CoV-2 infection. The sequenced sample was CD4+ T cells from PBMCs cultured with SARS-CoV-2 spike peptides, obtained before COVID-19 vaccination. All receptors derive from a human donor who received a COVID-19 vaccine.

This clone was seen a few times. The J gene is TRBJ1-1, the V gene TRBV5-4, with 9 bases identical to TRBD1. V shed 6 bases, J shed 1 base, and the junction held 10 bases outside the gene matches. The CDR3 extends over 16 amino acids. Germline CDR1 SGHNT, CDR2 YYREEE (reference sequence). In nucleotides, the CDR3 is TGTGCCAGCACCAGACCGGGACAGGGAAGGAACACTGAAGCTTTCTTT. As protein: CASTRPGQGRNTEAFF.

This clone turned up a few times. The J gene is TRBJ2-7, the V gene TRBV7-2; the match to TRBD1 covers 7 bases. The V segment lost 1 base and the J segment 0 bases; nucleotides outside the gene matches: 3. CDR1 and CDR2 (germline): SGHTA, FQGNSA. This CDR3 contains 15 residues. CDR3 residues: CASSLGQGLSYEQYF. The CDR3, as DNA: TGTGCCAGCAGCTTAGGACAGGGTCTCTCCTACGAGCAGTACTTC.

A single count supports this clone. The V gene is TRBV15, the J gene TRBJ2-1; D possibly uses TRBD1 or TRBD2 (5 bases each). The CDR3 has 14 residues. Trimming removed 5 bases from V and 6 bases from J, with 14 bases in between. Germline V gene sequence: CDR1 LNHNV, CDR2 YYDKDF (reference sequence). The CDR3 DNA follows: TGTGCCACCAGCCCCCCGGGGCCGTTCAATGAGCAGTTCTTC. Its translation is CATSPPGPFNEQFF.

This clone was observed once. The rearrangement links TRBV7-9 to TRBJ1-3; 8 nucleotides agree with TRBD1. The CDR3 is made up of 15 amino acids. CDR1 is SEHNR and CDR2 is FQNEAQ in the germline V gene (reference sequence). With V trimmed by 5 bases and J by 2 bases, 5 bases remained unmatched. Written as DNA, the CDR3 is TGTGCCAGCAGCGCACCGACAGGGGCTGGAAACACCATATATTTT. This gives the protein CASSAPTGAGNTIYF.

The chain recombines TRBV29-1 with TRBJ1-5; a weak D match, TRBD1 (5 bases). The CDR3 totals 13 residues. The germline gives CDR1 SQVTM, CDR2 ANQGSEA. Trimming cost V 5 bases and J 3 bases, with 11 bases left between them. CDR3 loop: CSVSREVNQPQHF. Written as DNA, the CDR3 is TGCAGCGTTAGCAGGGAAGTCAATCAGCCCCAGCATTTT.

The V call is TRBV6-1, the J call TRBJ1-5; no clear D. V dropped 2 bases and J dropped 6 bases, with 8 bases sitting between them. Germline V gives CDR1 MNHNS, CDR2 SASEGT. There are 13 residues in the CDR3. The CDR3 coding sequence is TGTGCCAGCAGTGAAAAAGGGTCTCAGCCCCAGCATTTT. This translates into CASSEKGSQPQHF.

The rearrangement uses TRBV25-1 and TRBJ1-5; TRBD1 agrees at 7 bases. V was pared by 6 bases and J by 7 bases, with 6 bases of the junction left unmatched. The CDR3 consists of 13 residues. The germline V gene encodes CDR1 MGHDK and CDR2 SYGVNS. The CDR3 reads CASSDRENQPQHF. DNA for the CDR3: TGTGCCAGCAGCGACAGGGAGAACCAGCCCCAGCATTTT.

This chain connects TRBV28 to TRBJ1-5; weak D call: TRBD1 (6 bases). The V end was cut by 3 bases, the J end by 0 bases, with 18 bases between. CDR3 length equals 18 residues. Germline loops: CDR1 MDHEN, CDR2 SYDVKM. The CDR3 reads CASSFSGTIFYSNQPQHF. In DNA, the CDR3 is TGTGCCAGCAGTTTCTCCGGGACAATTTTCTATAGCAATCAGCCCCAGCATTTT.

V usage is TRBV28 and J usage is TRBJ2-7; TRBD1 aligns across 10 bases. Germline lookup yields CDR1 MDHEN and CDR2 SYDVKM. CDR3 size: 15 residues. J lost 3 bases, V lost 6 bases, and 8 bases had no gene match. CDR3 nucleotides: TGTGCCAGCAGCTCTTTTCGGACAGGGGGCTACGAGCAGTACTTC. Its translation is CASSSFRTGGYEQYF.

This clone was counted only a few times. The CDR3 DNA is TGTGCCAGCAGCCCCCAGGAGGACAGCTCGGAGGGCTACACCTTC. Amino acids: CASSPQEDSSEGYTF. This sequence joins TRBV3-1 (or the pseudogene TRBV3-2) and TRBJ1-2; D is perhaps TRBD1 (6 bases). V was shortened by 4 bases and J by 8 bases, with 20 bases between the two germline ends. The length of the CDR3 is 15 residues. Germline V CDR1 and CDR2: LGHDT, YNNKEL (reference sequence).

The rearrangement links TRBV19 to TRBJ1-5; D gene uncertain. The germline V gene has CDR1 LNHDA and CDR2 SQIVND (reference sequence). This CDR3 comprises 14 residues. V was pared by 3 bases and J by 0 bases, with 6 bases between. The CDR3 sequence: CASSMGFSNQPQHF. CDR3 nucleotide sequence: TGTGCCAGTAGTATGGGGTTTAGCAATCAGCCCCAGCATTTT.

This clone was detected once. CDR3 amino acids: CASSQRTGQNSPLHF. The DNA of the CDR3 is TGTGCCAGCAGTCAAAGGACAGGGCAAAATTCACCCCTCCACTTT. This chain connects TRBV27 to TRBJ1-6, with 8 positions matching TRBD1. V was pared by 5 bases and J by 7 bases, with 7 bases of the junction left unmatched. From germline, CDR1 is MNHEY and CDR2 SMNVEV (reference sequence). This CDR3 is 15 amino acids long.

This clone came up once. The gene calls are TRBV7-3 and TRBJ2-6; D gene unclear. Germline loops: CDR1 SGHTA, CDR2 FQGTGA. The V end was cut by 5 bases, the J end by 0 bases, with 17 bases between. CDR3 size: 18 residues. As DNA, the CDR3 is TGTGCCAGCAGCCCTCTAGGGCCGATCAGCTCTGGGGCCAACGTCCTGACTTTC. Protein: CASSPLGPISSGANVLTF.

The rearrangement uses TRBV14 and TRBJ1-2, with D unclear. The CDR3 length is 13 residues. CDR1 and CDR2 (germline): SGHDN, FVKESK. V was clipped by 1 base and J by 7 bases, with 10 bases between them. CDR3 nucleotide sequence: TGTGCCAGCAGCCAAGTTGGGTCCGGTGGCTACACCTTC. This codes for CASSQVGSGGYTF.